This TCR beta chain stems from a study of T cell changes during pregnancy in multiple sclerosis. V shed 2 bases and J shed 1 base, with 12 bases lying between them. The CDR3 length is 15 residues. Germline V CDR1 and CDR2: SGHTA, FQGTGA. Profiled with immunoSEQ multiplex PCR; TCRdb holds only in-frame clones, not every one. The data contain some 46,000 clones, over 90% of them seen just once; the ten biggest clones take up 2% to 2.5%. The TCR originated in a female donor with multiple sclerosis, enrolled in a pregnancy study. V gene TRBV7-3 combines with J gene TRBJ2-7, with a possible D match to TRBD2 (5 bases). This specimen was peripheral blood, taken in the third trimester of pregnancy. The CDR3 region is CASSLFPTRSYEQYF. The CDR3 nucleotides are TGTGCCAGCAGCTTATTTCCCACTAGATCCTACGAGCAGTACTTC.